The rows below give T cell receptor beta chains drawn from one sample of a study of Tregs in tolerant kidney transplant recipients. Clones were sequenced by immunoSEQ multiplex PCR, and TCRdb holds only the in-frame ones, with some missing. Here the sample spans tens of thousands of clones, under 95% being singletons. The sequences come from CD4+ T cells from blood, collected before the transplant. The receptor source for this set is a human donor who received a combined kidney and bone marrow transplant. Each CDR3 is given with its conserved first and last residue. A D gene is named only where the DNA matches it firmly. Size tells how often a clone was seen (once, few, many) or the class of an expanded clone, and some rows leave it out.

clone size	V gene	D gene	J gene	CDR3 protein	CDR3 DNA
.	TRBV7-2	.	TRBJ1-6	CASSFGQSYNSPLHF	TGTGCCAGCAGCTTTGGACAGAGTTATAATTCCCCCCTCCACTTT
.	TRBV5-4	.	TRBJ2-2	CASSLWFGGSGELFF	TGTGCCAGCAGCTTGTGGTTTGGAGGTTCCGGGGAGCTGTTTTTT
.	TRBV27	TRBD1	TRBJ2-3	CASSFRDRSTDTQYF	TGTGCCAGCAGTTTCCGGGACAGGAGCACAGATACGCAGTATTTT
once	TRBV5-6	TRBD1	TRBJ1-6	CASSLTGSYNSPLHF	TGTGCCAGCAGCCTGACAGGGTCCTATAATTCACCCCTCCACTTT
.	TRBV23-1	.	TRBJ2-1	CASRLEGGLGSYNEQFF	TGCGCCAGCAGATTGGAGGGGGGGCTCGGCTCCTACAATGAGCAGTTCTTC
.	TRBV4-2	.	TRBJ1-1	CASSQGRMNTEAFF	TGTGCCAGCAGCCAAGGCAGAATGAACACTGAAGCTTTCTTT
.	TRBV4-3	TRBD2	TRBJ2-7	CASSQGWRGDYEQYF	TGCGCCAGCAGCCAAGGTTGGCGGGGGGACTACGAGCAGTACTTC
.	TRBV2	.	TRBJ1-4	CASSEGGPRSVFF	TGTGCCAGCAGTGAAGGGGGGCCCCGGTCAGTGTTTTTT
once	TRBV6-5	TRBD1	TRBJ2-3	CASRRDRLTDTQYF	TGTGCCAGCAGGAGGGACAGGCTCACAGATACGCAGTATTTT
.	TRBV18	.	TRBJ1-2	CASSPRDTQGYTF	TGTGCCAGCTCACCACGGGACACTCAGGGCTACACCTTC
.	TRBV2	.	TRBJ1-1	CASSPRQLNTEAFF	TGTGCCAGCAGCCCTCGACAACTGAACACTGAAGCTTTCTTT
once	TRBV7-8	TRBD2	TRBJ2-1	CASSLVVAGDYNEQFF	TGTGCCAGCAGCTTAGTGGTAGCGGGGGATTACAATGAGCAGTTCTTC
.	TRBV18	TRBD1	TRBJ2-7	CASSPPGQGAKYF	TGTGCCAGCTCACCGCCGGGACAGGGGGCGAAGTACTTC
once	TRBV7-2	.	TRBJ2-2	CASSWTLNHGELFF	TGTGCCAGCAGCTGGACTCTTAACCACGGGGAGCTGTTTTTT
.	TRBV7-2	.	TRBJ1-4	CASSLSGNAGEKLFF	TGTGCCAGCAGCTTGTCGGGGAACGCAGGAGAAAAACTGTTTTTT
.	TRBV21-1	.	TRBJ2-1	CASSKGSAGGRDEQFF	TGTGCCAGCAGCAAAGGGTCGGCGGGGGGCCGTGATGAGCAGTTCTTC
.	TRBV5-1	TRBD1	TRBJ2-5	CASSLILGGGETQYF	TGCGCCAGCAGCTTGATATTAGGGGGCGGGGAGACCCAGTACTTC
.	TRBV28	.	TRBJ1-5	CASSLVTDSNQPQHF	TGTGCCAGCAGTTTAGTGACAGATAGCAATCAGCCCCAGCATTTT
.	TRBV4-2	TRBD2	TRBJ2-7	CASSQKIFGGTSGYEQYF	TGTGCCAGCAGCCAAAAGATTTTTGGGGGGACTAGCGGGTACGAGCAGTACTTC
once	TRBV7-8	TRBD1	TRBJ1-6	CASSLGRGTGGNSPLHF	TGTGCCAGCAGCTTGGGGCGTGGGACAGGGGGAAATTCACCCCTCCACTTT
.	TRBV19	TRBD1	TRBJ1-6	CASKGQGSSPLHF	TGTGCCAGCAAGGGACAGGGAAGTTCACCCCTCCACTTT
.	TRBV7-3	TRBD2	TRBJ2-5	CASSLGGGAGETQYF	TGTGCCAGCAGCTTAGGCGGGGGGGCCGGAGAGACCCAGTACTTC
.	TRBV19	TRBD1	TRBJ1-2	CASKDRDYGYTF	TGTGCCAGTAAAGACAGGGACTATGGCTACACCTTC
few	TRBV10-3	.	TRBJ1-4	CAIKDRPNEKLFF	TGTGCCATCAAGGACAGACCGAATGAAAAACTGTTTTTT
.	TRBV11-3	.	TRBJ2-5	CASSAGLVRKETQYF	TGTGCCAGCAGCGCGGGACTCGTGAGAAAAGAGACCCAGTACTTC
.	TRBV5-7	.	TRBJ2-7	CASSRQVVDEQYF	TGTGCCAGCAGCCGACAGGTGGTTGACGAGCAGTACTTC
.	TRBV18	TRBD1	TRBJ1-3	CASSPGQGGPGNTIYF	TGTGCCAGCTCACCGGGACAGGGAGGGCCTGGAAACACCATATATTTT
few	TRBV2	.	TRBJ2-1	CASSQVSVFF	TGTGCCAGCAGTCAGGTCTCTGTGTTCTTC
.	TRBV7-2	TRBD1	TRBJ2-2	CASSGQTGGIGELFF	TGTGCCAGCAGCGGCCAGACAGGGGGCATCGGGGAGCTGTTTTTT
.	TRBV30	.	TRBJ1-1	CAWTLGRGTEAFF	TGTGCCTGGACTCTAGGAAGGGGCACTGAAGCTTTCTTT
.	TRBV28	.	TRBJ1-5	CASSLADSHLNQPQHF	TGTGCCAGTAGCCTCGCCGACTCACACCTCAATCAGCCCCAGCATTTT
.	TRBV27	.	TRBJ2-3	CASSLPPTRVIFTDTQYF	TGTGCCAGCAGTTTACCGCCCACCAGGGTCATTTTTACGGATACGCAGTATTTT
.	TRBV19	.	TRBJ1-2	CASSIERSSGDLNYGYTF	TGTGCCAGTAGTATAGAGAGGTCATCAGGGGATTTAAACTATGGCTACACCTTC
few	TRBV7-9	TRBD2	TRBJ2-1	CASSLALAGAYNEQFF	TGTGCCAGCAGCTTAGCGCTAGCGGGGGCCTACAATGAGCAGTTCTTC
.	TRBV6-1	.	TRBJ1-1	CASGLDTNTEAFF	TGTGCCAGCGGCCTCGACACGAACACTGAAGCTTTCTTT
.	TRBV7-2	.	TRBJ2-7	CASGTGYYEQYF	TGTGCCAGCGGAACAGGGTACTACGAGCAGTACTTC
few	TRBV5-5	.	TRBJ2-3	CASSLDPGTDTQYF	TGTGCCAGCAGCTTGGACCCGGGCACAGATACGCAGTATTTT
.	TRBV7-2	TRBD1	TRBJ1-6	CATQDRGYNSPLHF	TGTGCCACCCAGGACAGGGGTTATAATTCACCCCTCCACTTT
.	TRBV6-6	.	TRBJ1-6	CASSLVSGQYNSPLHF	TGTGCCAGCAGCCTGGTATCCGGACAGTATAATTCACCCCTCCACTTT
.	TRBV29-1	.	TRBJ2-7	CSAEIMGNEQYF	TGCAGCGCCGAGATCATGGGCAACGAGCAGTACTTC
.	TRBV11-2	.	TRBJ2-1	CASSLKAMSSYNEQFF	TGTGCCAGCAGCCTAAAAGCAATGAGCTCCTACAATGAGCAGTTCTTC
.	TRBV27	TRBD1	TRBJ1-1	CASSRQGGWGNTEAFF	TGTGCCAGCAGTCGACAGGGGGGATGGGGGAACACTGAAGCTTTCTTT
.	TRBV13	TRBD2	TRBJ2-7	CASSSPRRGKLYEQYF	TGTGCCAGCAGCTCCCCTCGGCGGGGGAAACTCTACGAGCAGTACTTC
.	TRBV6-5	.	TRBJ1-1	CASSYLRMNTEAFF	TGTGCCAGCAGTTACCTCAGAATGAACACTGAAGCTTTCTTT
.	TRBV5-1	TRBD1	TRBJ2-1	CASLRHGTGPNEQFF	TGCGCCAGCCTTAGACATGGGACAGGGCCCAATGAGCAGTTCTTC
.	TRBV7-2	TRBD2	TRBJ2-3	CASSFSSGPVTDTQYF	TGTGCCAGCAGCTTCTCTAGCGGCCCCGTCACAGATACGCAGTATTTT
.	TRBV18	TRBD2	TRBJ2-5	CASSPYWGLAETQYF	TGTGCCAGCTCACCGTACTGGGGACTAGCGGAGACCCAGTACTTC
.	TRBV5-1	.	TRBJ2-5	CASSLIRDGETQYF	TGCGCCAGCAGCTTAATTCGGGATGGGGAGACCCAGTACTTC
.	TRBV4-2	.	TRBJ1-1	CASSQDFLGREAFF	TGTGCCAGCAGCCAAGATTTTTTGGGCAGAGAAGCTTTCTTT